These 3 T cell receptor beta chains share one sample of origin, sequenced in a study of identifying expanded T cells in peripheral blood. Assay: immunoSEQ multiplex PCR; the TCRdb copy retains only in-frame clones and omits some. The sample lists about 94,000 clones, 70% to 90% occurring once. Sequencing was done on a sample of blood. The receptors here all came from a person aged 18 to 70 in good health.

This clone was seen more than once but under ten times. The V and J genes are TRBV6-4 and TRBJ1-1; D is undetermined. The CDR3 length is 13 residues. The V and J ends lost 3 bases and 1 base respectively, with 6 bases between them. Germline CDR1 MRHNA, CDR2 SNTAGT. The CDR3 DNA sequence: TGTGCCAGCAGTGAAGAAGAGAACACTGAAGCTTTCTTT. It yields the protein CASSEEENTEAFF.

V is TRBV5-1 and J is TRBJ2-5, with 9 bases aligning to TRBD2. V shed 0 bases, J shed 5 bases, and the junction held 5 bases outside the gene matches. In germline, CDR1 is SGHRS, CDR2 YFSETQ. CDR3 size: 15 residues. The CDR3 nucleotides are TGCGCCAGCAGCTTGGCCTCGGCGGGAGGGGAGACCCAGTACTTC. It encodes CASSLASAGGETQYF.

As to this clone: The limits of the CDR3 on the DNA are not certain, so only TCRdb's listed CDR3 is given. The CDR3 is CASSSSGTSSYNEQFF. The chain links TRBV27 to TRBJ2-1; TRBD1 was called by the table and not checked on the DNA. The CDR3 is 16 residues long, counting both termini. CDR1 and CDR2 (germline): MNHEY, SMNVEV (reference sequence).